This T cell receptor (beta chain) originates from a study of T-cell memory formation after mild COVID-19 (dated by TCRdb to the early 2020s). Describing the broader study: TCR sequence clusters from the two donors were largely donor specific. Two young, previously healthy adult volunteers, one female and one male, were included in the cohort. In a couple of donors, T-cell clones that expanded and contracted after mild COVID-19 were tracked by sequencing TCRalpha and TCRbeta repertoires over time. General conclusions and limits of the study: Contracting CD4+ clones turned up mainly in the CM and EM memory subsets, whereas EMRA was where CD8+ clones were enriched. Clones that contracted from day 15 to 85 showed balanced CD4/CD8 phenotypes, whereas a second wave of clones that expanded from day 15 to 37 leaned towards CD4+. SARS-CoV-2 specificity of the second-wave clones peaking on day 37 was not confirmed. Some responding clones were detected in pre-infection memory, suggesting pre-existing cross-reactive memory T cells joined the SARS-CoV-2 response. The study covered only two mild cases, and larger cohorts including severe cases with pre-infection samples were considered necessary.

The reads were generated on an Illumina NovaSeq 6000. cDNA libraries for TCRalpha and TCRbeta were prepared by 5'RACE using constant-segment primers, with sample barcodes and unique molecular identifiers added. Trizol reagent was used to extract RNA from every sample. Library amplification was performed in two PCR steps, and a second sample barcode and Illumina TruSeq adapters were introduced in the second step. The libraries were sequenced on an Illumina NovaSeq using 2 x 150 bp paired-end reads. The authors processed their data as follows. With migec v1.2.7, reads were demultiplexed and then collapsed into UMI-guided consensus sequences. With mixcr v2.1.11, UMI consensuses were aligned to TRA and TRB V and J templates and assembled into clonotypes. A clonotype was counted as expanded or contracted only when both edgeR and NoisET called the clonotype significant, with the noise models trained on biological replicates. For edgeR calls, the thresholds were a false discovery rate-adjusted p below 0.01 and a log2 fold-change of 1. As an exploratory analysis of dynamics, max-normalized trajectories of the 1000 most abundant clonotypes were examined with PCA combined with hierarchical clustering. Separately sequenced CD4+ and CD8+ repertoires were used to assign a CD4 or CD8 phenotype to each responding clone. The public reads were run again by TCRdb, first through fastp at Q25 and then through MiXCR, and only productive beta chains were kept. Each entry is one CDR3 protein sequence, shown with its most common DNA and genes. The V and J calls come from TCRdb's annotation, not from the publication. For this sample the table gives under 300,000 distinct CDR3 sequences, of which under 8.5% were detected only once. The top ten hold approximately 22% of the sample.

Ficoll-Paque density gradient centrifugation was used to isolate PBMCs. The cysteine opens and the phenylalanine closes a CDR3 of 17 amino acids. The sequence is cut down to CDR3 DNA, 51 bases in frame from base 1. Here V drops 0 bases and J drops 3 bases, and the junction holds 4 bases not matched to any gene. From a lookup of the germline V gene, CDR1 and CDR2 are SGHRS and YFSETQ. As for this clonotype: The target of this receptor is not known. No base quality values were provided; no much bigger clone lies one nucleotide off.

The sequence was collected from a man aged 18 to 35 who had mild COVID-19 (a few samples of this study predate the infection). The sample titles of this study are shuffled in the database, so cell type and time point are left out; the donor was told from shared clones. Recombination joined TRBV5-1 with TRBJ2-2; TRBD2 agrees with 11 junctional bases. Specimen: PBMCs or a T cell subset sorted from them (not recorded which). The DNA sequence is TGCGCCAGCAGCTTGGTACTAGCGGGGGAATACACCGGGGAGCTGTTTTTT. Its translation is CASSLVLAGEYTGELFF.